The 26 T cell receptor beta chains listed next were all sequenced from one sample in a study of regulatory T cells in long-lasting Graves disease. Construction of TCR beta libraries relied on iRepertoire HTBI primers and on Arm-PCR targeting CDR3 regions. TCRdb reanalysed the multiplex PCR reads using MiXCR and keeps one entry per CDR3 protein. The data hold about 470,000 distinct CDR3 sequences, with 20% to 25% observed a single time. As to time point: persistent/refractory GD, antithyroid drugs over 5 years with positive TRAb. Isolated PBMC RNA provided the starting material for the TCR library. The specimen comprised peripheral blood mononuclear cells (PBMCs), sampled when the disease was refractory, from a patient treated with antithyroid drugs. The receptors shown here come from a female donor with Graves disease.

The chain couples TRBV12-3 or TRBV12-4 to TRBJ1-5, with D perhaps matching TRBD1 (5 bases). V lost 6 bases to trimming and J lost 1 base, with 19 bases between them. This CDR3 spans 17 amino acids. The DNA for the CDR3 is TGTGCCAGCAGCGCCGAGGGACTACCATTGAGCAATCAGCCCCAGCATTTT. Its translation is CASSAEGLPLSNQPQHF.

This clonotype occurred a few times. The chain recombines TRBV5-1 with TRBJ2-7; D is possibly TRBD1 or TRBD2 (5 bases each). The V and J ends lost 3 bases and 5 bases respectively, with 15 bases between them. This CDR3 region has 14 residues. Per germline, CDR1 SGHRS and CDR2 YFSETQ. CDR3 bases: TGCGCCAGCAGCTACCGGGACCCCCGCCACGAGCAGTACTTC. Its translation is CASSYRDPRHEQYF.

The rearrangement uses TRBV6-2 or TRBV6-3 and TRBJ1-5; D is undetermined. The length of the CDR3 is 14 residues. The ends were cut back, 5 bases at V and 3 bases at J, with 11 bases in the middle. Germline loops: CDR1 MNHEY, CDR2 SVGEGT. The DNA of the CDR3 is TGTGCCAGCAGTGAACCGGCAGCCAATCAGCCCCAGCATTTT. Translated: CASSEPAANQPQHF.

This clonotype came up a few times. V and J are TRBV19 and TRBJ2-7; 11 bases fit TRBD2. The CDR3 is made up of 17 amino acids. Per germline, CDR1 LNHDA and CDR2 SQIVND (reference sequence). The ends lost 5 bases at V and 0 bases at J; junction bases unmatched: 9. The CDR3 DNA is TGTGCCAGTAGTCGACTAGCGGGACCGCCTAACTCCTACGAGCAGTACTTC. Translating it yields CASSRLAGPPNSYEQYF. Full variable domain (missing parts from reference TRBV19 and TRBJ2-7): DGGITQSPKYLFRKEGQNVTLSCEQNLNHDAMYWYRQDPGQGLRLIYYSQIVNDFQKGDIAEGYSVSREKKESFPLTVTSAQKNPTAFYLCASSRLAGPPNSYEQYFGPGTRLTVT.

Points on this clonotype: This may come from a read error, since a much larger clone is one base off. This rearrangement joins TRBV5-6 to TRBJ2-4, with D unclear. Per the germline V gene, CDR1 is SGHDT and CDR2 is YYEEEE. The CDR3 runs to 14 residues. Here the CDR3 reads CASSYGPIGNIQCF. As DNA, the CDR3 is TGTGCCAGCAGCTATGGGCCTATTGGGAACATTCAGTGCTTC.

This clonotype was detected ten times or more. The V call is TRBV28, the J call TRBJ2-5; D perhaps matches TRBD2 (5 bases). CDR1 is MDHEN, CDR2 SYDVKM, per germline. V lost 6 bases, J lost 4 bases, and 21 bases lay in between. This CDR3 comprises 16 residues. CDR3 DNA: TGTGCCAGCAGCCCGTCCACTAGGACGGTCGGAGAGACCCAGTACTTC. Protein sequence: CASSPSTRTVGETQYF.

V gene TRBV20-1 combines with J gene TRBJ1-1, with no clear D. CDR3 size: 14 residues. Germline-derived CDR1 and CDR2 are DFQATT and SNEGSKA (reference sequence). Trimming cost V 3 bases and J 2 bases, with 13 bases left between them. The CDR3 DNA reads as TGCAGTGCTAGTGGCGGCCTCGATAACACTGAAGCTTTCTTT. Residues: CSASGGLDNTEAFF.

This clonotype was observed at least ten times. The gene calls are TRBV2 and TRBJ1-6, with a possible D match to TRBD1 (6 bases). The length of the CDR3 is 16 residues. Germline V gene data show CDR1 as SNHLY and CDR2 as FYNNEI. V was trimmed by 3 bases and J by 7 bases, leaving 16 bases between them. CDR3: CASSEIGAGDNSPLHF. The CDR3, as DNA: TGTGCCAGCAGTGAGATTGGGGCAGGGGACAATTCACCCCTCCACTTT.

This clonotype was seen ten or more times. V is TRBV5-1 and J is TRBJ2-2, with 8 bases aligning to TRBD2. V shed 2 bases, J shed 1 base, and the junction held 7 bases outside the gene matches. Looked up from germline, CDR1 is SGHRS and CDR2 is YFSETQ. The CDR3 is made up of 17 amino acids. The CDR3 region is CASSFGTSGQNTGELFF. CDR3 sequence (DNA): TGCGCCAGCAGCTTCGGCACTAGCGGCCAGAACACCGGGGAGCTGTTTTTT.

In its sample, this clonotype was seen many times. The chain recombines TRBV12-3 or TRBV12-4 with TRBJ1-4; D might be TRBD1 (6 bases). V was clipped by 5 bases and J by 7 bases, with 14 bases between them. The CDR3 consists of 14 residues. CDR3 region: CASSQLGGGEKLFF. In nucleotides, the CDR3 is TGTGCCAGCAGTCAATTGGGGGGCGGTGAAAAACTGTTTTTT.

This clonotype was seen ten or more times. The chain couples TRBV19 to TRBJ1-1; tentatively, D is TRBD1 (5 bases). V was pared by 2 bases and J by 3 bases, with 10 bases between. Germline CDR1 reads LNHDA; CDR2 reads SQIVND (reference sequence). The CDR3 sequence is 14 residues long. CDR3 nucleotide sequence: TGTGCCAGTAGTATACCAGGGAGGGACACTGAAGCTTTCTTT. Its protein is CASSIPGRDTEAFF.

A remark on this clonotype: Since a much larger clone is just one base distant, this may be a read error. The V gene is TRBV7-2, the J gene TRBJ1-2; weak D call: TRBD1 (5 bases). Germline CDR1 is SGHTA and CDR2 is FQGNSA. The CDR3 is made up of 13 amino acids. The CDR3 is CASSLTGTYSYTF. In nucleotides, the CDR3 is TGTGCCAGCAGCTTAACCGGGACCTATAGCTACACCTTC.

This clonotype appeared a single time. The rearrangement links TRBV7-9 to TRBJ2-7; D might be TRBD1 (6 bases). The CDR3 contains 15 residues. The V gene lost 5 bases and the J gene lost 2 bases, with 16 bases spanning the gap. Germline V CDR1 and CDR2: SEHNR, FQNEAQ (reference sequence). The CDR3 bases are TGTGCCAGCAGCCCCACCGGGACACTGCCCTACGAGCAGTACTTC. Translated, it gives CASSPTGTLPYEQYF.

In its sample, this clonotype was seen many times. V usage is TRBV28 and J usage is TRBJ1-2; D possibly corresponds to TRBD1 (5 bases). The V end was cut by 3 bases, the J end by 4 bases, with 15 bases between. Germline lookup yields CDR1 MDHEN and CDR2 SYDVKM. The CDR3 length is 15 residues. CDR3 DNA sequence: TGTGCCAGCAGTTTGCCTTGGGCGGGGCTCTATGGCTACACCTTC. This codes for CASSLPWAGLYGYTF.

V is TRBV19 and J is TRBJ1-2, with 8 nucleotides matching TRBD1. The CDR3 sequence is 14 residues long. V trimming: 9 bases; J trimming: 4 bases; junction bases outside the gene matches: 10. Germline V CDR1 and CDR2: LNHDA, SQIVND (reference sequence). CDR3 bases: TGTGCCAGCTCCAACCCGGACAGGGCCTATGGCTACACCTTC. As protein: CASSNPDRAYGYTF.

The chain recombines TRBV28 with TRBJ2-3; 7 positions match TRBD1. The CDR3 contains 16 residues. Germline assignment: CDR1 MDHEN and CDR2 SYDVKM. V dropped 7 bases and J dropped 2; count of bases not matched to a gene: 12. CDR3 DNA sequence: TGTGCCAGCAATACCCAAGGGGGCGGGTACACAGATACGCAGTATTTT. It translates to CASNTQGGGYTDTQYF.

This clonotype was counted only a few times. The chain has TRBV11-1 and TRBJ2-1, with TRBD2 matching 10 bases. The junction had 7 bases not matched to a gene; V was cut back by 5 bases and J by 3 bases. The germline V gene has CDR1 SGHAT and CDR2 FQDESV (reference sequence). The CDR3 has 16 amino acids. Here the CDR3 DNA reads TGTGCCAGCAGCATGGGCCTAGCGGGAGTCTACAATGAGCAGTTCTTC. Translation: CASSMGLAGVYNEQFF.

This clonotype has a count of ten or more. This chain links TRBV7-2 with TRBJ1-2; 12 bases match TRBD1. CDR3 length: 17 amino acids. CDR1 is SGHTA, CDR2 FQGNSA, per germline. Unmatched junction bases numbered 12, after V lost 5 bases and J lost 5 bases. The CDR3 sequence: CASSTLMKGQGAYGYTF. In DNA form, the CDR3 reads TGTGCCAGCAGCACACTGATGAAGGGACAGGGGGCTTATGGCTACACCTTC.

This clonotype was detected only a few times. J is TRBJ2-2 and V is TRBV7-9; 12 bases line up with TRBD2. The J segment lost 6 bases and the V segment lost 5 bases, leaving 7 bases of the junction unmatched. This CDR3 has 16 residues. CDR1 is SEHNR, CDR2 FQNEAQ, per germline (reference sequence). CDR3 DNA: TGTGCCAGCAGCCCCCCCGGACTAGCGGGATCCGGGGAGCTGTTTTTT. Its translation is CASSPPGLAGSGELFF.

This clonotype showed up many times. The genes are TRBV29-1 and TRBJ1-4; possible D gene TRBD1, 5 bases. The ends were cut back, 2 bases at V and 8 bases at J, with 15 bases in the middle. This CDR3 has 14 amino acids. Per germline, CDR1 SQVTM and CDR2 ANQGSEA. The CDR3 spells CSVESGAGREKLFF. CDR3 DNA: TGCAGCGTTGAAAGCGGGGCAGGCCGGGAAAAACTGTTTTTT. Full variable domain (missing parts from reference TRBV29-1 and TRBJ1-4): SAVISQKPSRDICQRGTSLTIQCQVDSQVTMMFWYRQQPGQSLTLIATANQGSEATYESGFVIDKFPISRPNLTFSTLTVSNMSPEDSSIYLCSVESGAGREKLFFGSGTQLSVL.

This chain connects TRBV7-3 to TRBJ2-2, with TRBD2 identical over 10 bases. CDR1 and CDR2 (germline): SGHTA, FQGTGA. Germline trimming cut 4 bases from V and 5 bases from J; bases unmatched to any gene: 7. The CDR3 consists of 16 residues. The CDR3 loop is CASSSQAGGRTGELFF. CDR3 in DNA: TGTGCCAGCAGCTCTCAAGCGGGGGGGCGGACCGGGGAGCTGTTTTTT.

The rearrangement uses TRBV29-1 and TRBJ1-2; 12 bases are a match to TRBD1. Trimming took 3 bases from V and 5 from J; bases not matched to a gene: 10. Germline CDR1 and CDR2: SQVTM and ANQGSEA. This CDR3 is built from 16 residues. The CDR3 region is CSVDGDRGRPNYGYTF. The DNA of the CDR3 is TGCAGCGTTGATGGGGACAGGGGGCGGCCCAATTATGGCTACACCTTC.

Many counts were recorded for this clonotype. This rearrangement joins TRBV7-8 to TRBJ1-1, with TRBD1 as a possible D gene (5 bases). V was shortened by 5 bases and J by 3 bases, with 10 bases between the two germline ends. CDR1 SGHVS and CDR2 FQNEAQ come from the germline V gene. The CDR3 covers 13 residues. The CDR3 sequence is CASSPGPYTEAFF. The CDR3 DNA is TGTGCCAGCAGCCCGGGACCGTACACTGAAGCTTTCTTT.

The genes are TRBV6-1 and TRBJ2-5; D gene uncertain. Germline CDR1 and CDR2: MNHNS and SASEGT. The CDR3 consists of 17 residues. Trimming left V 4 bases short and J 3 bases short, with 21 bases between. CDR3 sequence (DNA): TGTGCCAGCAGTGCTCACCCCGGTGGGAATAAGAAAGAGACCCAGTACTTC. Translating it yields CASSAHPGGNKKETQYF.

The J gene is TRBJ2-3, the V gene TRBV20-1, with TRBD2 as a possible D gene (6 bases). V lost 4 bases, J lost 3 bases, and 11 bases lay in between. The CDR3 sequence is 13 residues long. Germline CDR1 is DFQATT and CDR2 is SNEGSKA (reference sequence). DNA of the CDR3: TGCAGTGCTAAGGGAGGCCGGACAGATACGCAGTATTTT. Translated, it gives CSAKGGRTDTQYF.

The V and J genes are TRBV29-1 and TRBJ2-7; D is unresolved. In germline, CDR1 is SQVTM, CDR2 ANQGSEA. This CDR3 region has 13 residues. The V end was cut by 4 bases, the J end by 2 bases, with 12 bases between. The CDR3 nucleotides are TGCAGCGTTGCCCTACGGAGTACCTACGAGCAGTACTTC. Translated: CSVALRSTYEQYF.